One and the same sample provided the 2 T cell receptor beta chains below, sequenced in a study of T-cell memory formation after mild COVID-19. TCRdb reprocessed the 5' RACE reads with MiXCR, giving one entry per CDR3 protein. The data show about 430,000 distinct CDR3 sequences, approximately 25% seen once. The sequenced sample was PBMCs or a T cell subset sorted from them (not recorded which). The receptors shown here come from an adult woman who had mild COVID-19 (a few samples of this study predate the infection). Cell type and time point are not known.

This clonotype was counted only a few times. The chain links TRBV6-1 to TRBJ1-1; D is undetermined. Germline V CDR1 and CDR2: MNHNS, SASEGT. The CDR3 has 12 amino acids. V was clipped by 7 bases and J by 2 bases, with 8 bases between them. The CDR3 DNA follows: TGTGCCAGCACCTGGATTAACACTGAAGCTTTCTTT. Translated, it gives CASTWINTEAFF.

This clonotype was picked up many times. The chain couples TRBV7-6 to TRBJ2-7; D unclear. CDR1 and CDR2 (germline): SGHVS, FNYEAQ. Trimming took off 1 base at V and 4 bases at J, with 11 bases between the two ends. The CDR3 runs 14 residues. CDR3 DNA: TGTGCCAGCAGCTTAGGGAATGACGGATACGAGCAGTACTTC. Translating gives CASSLGNDGYEQYF.